The 2 T cell receptor beta chains reported below all come from one sample, sequenced in a study of blood T cell repertoires in COVID-19. Clones were sequenced by immunoSEQ multiplex PCR, and TCRdb holds only the in-frame ones, with some missing. The sample yields under 300,000 clones, 88% seen once. The sequencing sample was made of peripheral blood. The receptors originated from a woman in her twenties or thirties with acute or convalescent COVID-19.

The gene calls are TRBV5-4 and TRBJ2-3; the D gene is possibly TRBD2 (7 bases). V was clipped by 7 bases and J by 4 bases, with 16 bases between them. The CDR3 runs 14 residues. The germline V gene has CDR1 SGHNT and CDR2 YYREEE (reference sequence). CDR3 protein: CASGRGRAADTQYF. The CDR3 DNA reads TGTGCCAGCGGGAGGGGGAGGGCCGCAGATACGCAGTATTTT.

The chain combines TRBV9 with TRBJ2-7; 14 bases are a match to TRBD2. The V and J ends lost 3 bases and 3 bases, in that order; junction bases with no gene match: 8. The germline V gene encodes CDR1 SGDLS and CDR2 YYNGEE. CDR3 size: 17 residues. Written as DNA, the CDR3 is TGTGCCAGCAGCGCTGGGACTAGCGGGAGACTGGTCTACGAGCAGTACTTC. This translates into CASSAGTSGRLVYEQYF.